These 20 T cell receptor beta chains originate from one sample sequenced in a study of T cell responses to AZD1222 COVID-19 vaccine. Clones were read by immunoSEQ multiplex PCR, and TCRdb kept only the in-frame ones, dropping some. The sample holds roughly 120,000 clones; approximately 89% are singletons and the top ten take almost 6.5%. The sample here was peripheral blood, taken 28 days after the second AZD1222 dose. The receptors come from an adult who received the AZD1222 COVID-19 vaccine.

This clone has a single count. The chain uses TRBV7-9 and TRBJ1-6, with TRBD1 identical over 12 bases. V shed 5 bases, J shed 13 bases, and the junction held 12 bases outside the gene matches. The CDR3 runs 16 residues. The germline V gene has CDR1 SEHNR and CDR2 FQNEAQ (reference sequence). For the CDR3, the DNA is TGTGCCAGCAGCCACAGTGGGACAGGGGGCCCTAACCCCCTCCACTTT. Its protein is CASSHSGTGGPNPLHF.

The CDR3 is CASSSSRAKNIQYF. DNA for the CDR3: TGTGCCAGCAGCTCTAGTAGGGCCAAAAACATTCAGTACTTC. The chain has TRBV27 and TRBJ2-4; no definite D call. V was shortened by 6 bases and J by 1 base, with 10 bases between the two germline ends. This CDR3 is 14 amino acids long. The germline V gene encodes CDR1 MNHEY and CDR2 SMNVEV (reference sequence).

V is TRBV11-2 and J is TRBJ1-6, with D unresolved. The CDR3 loop spans 14 amino acids. CDR1 and CDR2 from the germline V gene are SGHAT and FQNNGV. V was shortened by 1 base and J by 7 bases, with 8 bases between the two germline ends. The CDR3 DNA reads TGTGCCAGCAGCTTAGTACGGGGAAATTCACCCCTCCACTTT. It specifies CASSLVRGNSPLHF. The variable domain in full, completed from reference TRBV11-2 and TRBJ1-6, reads EAGVAQSPRYKIIEKRQSVAFWCNPISGHATLYWYQQILGQGPKLLIQFQNNGVVDDSQLPKDRFSAERLKGVDSTLKIQPAKLEDSAVYLCASSLVRGNSPLHFGNGTRLTVT.

The gene calls are TRBV14 and TRBJ1-6, with no clear D. The germline CDR1 and CDR2 sequences are SGHDN and FVKESK. The germline V and J ends were trimmed by 9 bases and 7 bases, with 16 bases remaining between them. The CDR3 covers 14 residues. The CDR3 DNA sequence: TGTGCCAGACGAACCGGGTCGAGGAATTCACCCCTCCACTTT. Its translation is CARRTGSRNSPLHF.

This clone was counted only a few times. The chain links TRBV7-9 to TRBJ2-5; D unresolved. The CDR3 has 13 residues. The V gene lost 1 base and the J gene lost 4 bases, with 7 bases spanning the gap. Germline V gene lookup returns CDR1 SEHNR and CDR2 FQNEAQ (reference sequence). CDR3 coding DNA: TGTGCCAGCAGCTTAGGGGTGGGAGAGACCCAGTACTTC. Translated: CASSLGVGETQYF. Together with reference TRBV7-9 and TRBJ2-5, the CDR3 gives the full variable domain: DTGVSQNPRHKITKRGQNVTFRCDPISEHNRLYWYRQTLGQGPEFLTYFQNEAQLEKSRLLSDRFSAERPKGSFSTLEIQRTEQGDSAMYLCASSLGVGETQYFGPGTRLLVL.

The gene calls are TRBV5-1 and TRBJ1-1; no clear D. CDR1 and CDR2 from the germline V gene are SGHRS and YFSETQ. This CDR3 region has 13 residues. Trimming pared 4 bases from V and 1 base from J, leaving 8 bases between. The CDR3 DNA reads TGCGCCAGCAGCCCTTCGGGGAACACTGAAGCTTTCTTT. Its translation is CASSPSGNTEAFF.

V gene TRBV28 combines with J gene TRBJ1-5; 10 nucleotides align to TRBD1. The CDR3 is made up of 14 amino acids. Trimming removed 5 bases from V and 7 bases from J; junction bases left unmatched: 5. Germline CDR1 reads MDHEN; CDR2 reads SYDVKM. The CDR3 sequence: CASSISTGGQPQHF. The DNA of the CDR3 is TGTGCCAGCAGTATCTCGACAGGGGGCCAGCCCCAGCATTTT. The variable domain in full, completed from reference TRBV28 and TRBJ1-5, reads DVKVTQSSRYLVKRTGEKVFLECVQDMDHENMFWYRQDPGLGLRLIYFSYDVKMKEKGDIPEGYSVSREKKERFSLILESASTNQTSMYLCASSISTGGQPQHFGDGTRLSIL.

The chain recombines TRBV29-1 with TRBJ1-1; TRBD1 matches 8 bases. The CDR3 sequence is 11 residues long. Germline CDR1 SQVTM, CDR2 ANQGSEA. The J segment lost 7 bases and the V segment lost 6 bases, leaving 4 bases of the junction unmatched. CDR3 nucleotide sequence: TGCAGCGTATTCGGGACAGGTGAAGCTTTCTTT. It specifies CSVFGTGEAFF. The full variable domain, completed using reference TRBV29-1 and TRBJ1-1, is SAVISQKPSRDICQRGTSLTIQCQVDSQVTMMFWYRQQPGQSLTLIATANQGSEATYESGFVIDKFPISRPNLTFSTLTVSNMSPEDSSIYLCSVFGTGEAFFGQGTRLTVV.

This sequence joins TRBV27 and TRBJ1-5; possibly TRBD1 for D (5 bases). The germline gives CDR1 MNHEY, CDR2 SMNVEV (reference sequence). The CDR3 length is 15 residues. With 5 bases removed from V and 2 bases from J, the gap between germline ends came to 13 bases. The CDR3 region is CASSPPGRGNQPQHF. The CDR3 coding sequence is TGTGCCAGCAGTCCTCCGGGACGCGGCAATCAGCCCCAGCATTTT.

The chain joins TRBV4-2 to TRBJ2-1; tentative D call: TRBD1 (7 bases). V was cut by 3 bases and J by 7 bases, with 19 bases left in between. This CDR3 is 16 amino acids long. The germline V gene encodes CDR1 LGHNA and CDR2 YNFKEQ. The CDR3 spells CASSQGGGGLGNEQFF. CDR3 in DNA: TGTGCCAGCAGCCAGGGCGGAGGGGGCTTAGGAAATGAGCAGTTCTTC.

The genes are TRBV10-3 and TRBJ2-5; 7 bases line up with TRBD1. This CDR3 is 14 amino acids long. Per the germline V gene, CDR1 is ENHRY and CDR2 is SYGVKD. V shed 6 bases and J 1 base; nucleotides not matched to a gene: 5. For the CDR3, the DNA is TGTGCCATCAGCGCCCCAGGGGGCCAAGAGACCCAGTACTTC. Residues: CAISAPGGQETQYF.

The chain carries TRBV19 and TRBJ1-5; D may be TRBD1 (6 bases). Germline V gene lookup returns CDR1 LNHDA and CDR2 SQIVND (reference sequence). Trimming took off 9 bases at V and 5 bases at J, with 20 bases between the two ends. The CDR3 sequence is 15 residues long. CDR3 in amino acids: CASGGGTNMHQPQHF. As DNA, the CDR3 is TGTGCCAGCGGCGGGGGGACAAATATGCATCAGCCCCAGCATTTT.

The V gene is TRBV6-2 or TRBV6-3, the J gene TRBJ1-2; 9 bases match TRBD1. CDR1 is MNHEY and CDR2 is SVGEGT in the germline V gene. V trimming: 2 bases; J trimming: 7 bases; junction bases outside the gene matches: 5. The CDR3 is made up of 14 amino acids. The CDR3 sequence is CASSYPDRGSGYTF. In DNA form, the CDR3 reads TGTGCCAGCAGTTACCCAGACAGGGGGTCTGGCTACACCTTC.

The chain couples TRBV2 to TRBJ1-1; unclear D gene. V lost 7 bases, J lost 7 bases, and 13 bases lay in between. The CDR3 consists of 12 residues. Germline CDR1 and CDR2: SNHLY and FYNNEI. CDR3 region: CASTAVHHEAFF. DNA for the CDR3: TGTGCCAGCACGGCTGTTCACCATGAAGCTTTCTTT.

In nucleotides, the CDR3 is TGTGCCAGCAGCTTGGCCCGAGGGGCTGACACCGGGGAGCTGTTTTTT. Translated, it gives CASSLARGADTGELFF. J is TRBJ2-2 and V is TRBV5-4; D tentatively fits TRBD1 or TRBD2 (5 bases each). This CDR3 spans 16 amino acids. V lost 0 bases and J lost 3, with 12 bases in between. Germline values: CDR1 SGHNT, CDR2 YYREEE (reference sequence).

This clone was recorded only once. The V gene is TRBV10-2, the J gene TRBJ1-1, with D uncertain. The CDR3 has 12 residues. The V and J ends lost 6 bases and 6 bases respectively, with 11 bases between them. Germline CDR1 and CDR2: WSHSY and SAAADI. The CDR3 region has the DNA TGCGCCAGCAGCTGGCAGGACGCTGAAGCTTTCTTT. This encodes CASSWQDAEAFF.

V usage is TRBV6-5 and J usage is TRBJ2-5; D is perhaps TRBD2 (6 bases). Between the trimmed V and J ends, which lost 4 bases and 5 bases, there was a span of 14 bases. The CDR3 extends over 14 amino acids. Germline values: CDR1 MNHEY, CDR2 SVGAGI. The CDR3 is CASSFSGVGETQYF. As DNA, the CDR3 is TGTGCCAGCAGTTTCTCGGGGGTGGGGGAGACCCAGTACTTC.

The rearrangement links TRBV2 to TRBJ1-5; a weak D match, TRBD1 (6 bases). Trimming left V 4 bases short and J 5 bases short, with 9 bases between. The CDR3 has 13 amino acids. The germline CDR1 and CDR2 sequences are SNHLY and FYNNEI. This CDR3 is CASSVGADQPQHF. In nucleotides, the CDR3 is TGTGCCAGCAGTGTGGGGGCTGATCAGCCCCAGCATTTT.

This chain uses TRBV9 with TRBJ1-3, with a tentative D call TRBD1 (5 bases). V lost 0 bases to trimming and J lost 2 bases, with 12 bases between them. Germline-derived CDR1 and CDR2 are SGDLS and YYNGEE. This CDR3 is 16 amino acids long. Written as DNA, the CDR3 is TGTGCCAGCAGCGTAGCTACGGGGGAGGCTGGAAACACCATATATTTT. It yields the protein CASSVATGEAGNTIYF.

V and J are TRBV6-1 and TRBJ2-6; D uncertain. Trimming took 0 bases from V and 3 from J, leaving 0 bases between them. The germline CDR1 and CDR2 sequences are MNHNS and SASEGT. This CDR3 spans 13 amino acids. The CDR3 loop is CASSEAGANVLTF. For the CDR3, the DNA is TGTGCCAGCAGTGAAGCTGGGGCCAACGTCCTGACTTTC.